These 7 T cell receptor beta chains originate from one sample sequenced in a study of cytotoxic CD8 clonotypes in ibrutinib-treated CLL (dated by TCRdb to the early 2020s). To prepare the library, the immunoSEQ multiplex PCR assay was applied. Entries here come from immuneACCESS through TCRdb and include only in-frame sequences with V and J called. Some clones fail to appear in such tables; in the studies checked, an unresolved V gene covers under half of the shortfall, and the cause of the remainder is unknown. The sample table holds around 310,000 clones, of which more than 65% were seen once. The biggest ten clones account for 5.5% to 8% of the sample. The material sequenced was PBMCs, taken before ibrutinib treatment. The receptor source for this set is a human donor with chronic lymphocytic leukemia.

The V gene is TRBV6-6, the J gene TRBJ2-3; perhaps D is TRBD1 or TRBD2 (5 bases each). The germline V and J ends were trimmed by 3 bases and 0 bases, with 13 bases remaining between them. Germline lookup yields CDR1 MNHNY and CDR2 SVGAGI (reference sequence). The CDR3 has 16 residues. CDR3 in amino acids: CASSYWQGPSTDTQYF. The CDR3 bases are TGTGCCAGCAGTTATTGGCAGGGACCTAGCACAGATACGCAGTATTTT.

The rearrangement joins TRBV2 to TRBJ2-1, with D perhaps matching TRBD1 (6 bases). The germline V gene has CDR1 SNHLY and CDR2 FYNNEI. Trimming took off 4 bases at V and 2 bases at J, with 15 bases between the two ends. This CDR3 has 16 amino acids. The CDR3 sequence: CASSGRLGAPYNEQFF. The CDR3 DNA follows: TGTGCCAGCAGTGGACGATTGGGGGCCCCCTACAATGAGCAGTTCTTC.

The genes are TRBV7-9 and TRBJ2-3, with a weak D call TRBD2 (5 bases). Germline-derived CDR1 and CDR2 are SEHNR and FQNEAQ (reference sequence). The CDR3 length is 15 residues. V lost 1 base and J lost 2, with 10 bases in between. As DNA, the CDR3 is TGTGCCAGCAGCTTAGGGGCTAGCTCCACAGATACGCAGTATTTT. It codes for CASSLGASSTDTQYF. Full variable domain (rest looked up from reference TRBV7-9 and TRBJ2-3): DTGVSQNPRHKITKRGQNVTFRCDPISEHNRLYWYRQTLGQGPEFLTYFQNEAQLEKSRLLSDRFSAERPKGSFSTLEIQRTEQGDSAMYLCASSLGASSTDTQYFGPGTRLTVL.

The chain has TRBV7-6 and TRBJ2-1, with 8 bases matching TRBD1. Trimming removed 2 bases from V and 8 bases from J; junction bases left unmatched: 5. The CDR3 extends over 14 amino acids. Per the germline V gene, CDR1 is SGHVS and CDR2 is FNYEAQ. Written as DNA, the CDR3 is TGTGCCAGCAGCTTATGGACAGGGAGCCATGAGCAGTTCTTC. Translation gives CASSLWTGSHEQFF.

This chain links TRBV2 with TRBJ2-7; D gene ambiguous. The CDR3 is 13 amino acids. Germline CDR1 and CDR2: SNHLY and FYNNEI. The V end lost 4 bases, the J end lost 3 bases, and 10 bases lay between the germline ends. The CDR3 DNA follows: TGTGCCAGCAGTGGAGTTTGGGACTACGAGCAGTACTTC. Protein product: CASSGVWDYEQYF.

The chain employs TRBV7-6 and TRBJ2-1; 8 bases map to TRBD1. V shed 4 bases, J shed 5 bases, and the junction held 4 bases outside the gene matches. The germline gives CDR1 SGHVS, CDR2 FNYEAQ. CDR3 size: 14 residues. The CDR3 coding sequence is TGTGCCAGCAGCTCAAGGGACAGGAACAATGAGCAGTTCTTC. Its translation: CASSSRDRNNEQFF.

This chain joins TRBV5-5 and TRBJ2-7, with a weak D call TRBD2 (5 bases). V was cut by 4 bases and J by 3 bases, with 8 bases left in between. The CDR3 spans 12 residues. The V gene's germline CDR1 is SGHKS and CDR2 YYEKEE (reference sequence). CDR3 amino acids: CASSRLYYEQYF. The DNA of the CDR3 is TGTGCCAGCAGCAGACTATACTACGAGCAGTACTTC.